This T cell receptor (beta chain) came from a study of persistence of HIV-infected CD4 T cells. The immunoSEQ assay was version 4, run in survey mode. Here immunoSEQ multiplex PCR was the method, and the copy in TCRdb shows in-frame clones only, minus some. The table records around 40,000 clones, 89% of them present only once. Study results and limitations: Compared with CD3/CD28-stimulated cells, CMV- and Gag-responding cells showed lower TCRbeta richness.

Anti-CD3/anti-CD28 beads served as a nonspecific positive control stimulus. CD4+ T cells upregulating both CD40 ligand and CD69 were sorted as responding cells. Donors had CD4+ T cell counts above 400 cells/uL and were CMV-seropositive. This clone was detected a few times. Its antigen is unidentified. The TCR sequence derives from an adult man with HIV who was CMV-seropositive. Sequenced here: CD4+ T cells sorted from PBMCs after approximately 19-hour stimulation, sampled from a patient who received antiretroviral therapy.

CDR3 DNA: TGTGCCAGCTCACCGTCAGGGAGGAACACTGAAGCTTTCTTT. It codes for CASSPSGRNTEAFF. The V gene is TRBV18, the J gene TRBJ1-1, with TRBD1 as a possible D gene (5 bases). This CDR3 comprises 14 residues. V dropped 3 bases and J dropped 1 base, with 9 bases sitting between them. CDR1 KGHSH and CDR2 LQKENI come from the germline V gene.